This TCR beta chain was observed in a study of T-cell reconstitution after alpha-beta-depleted transplantation in children listed by TCRdb under 2016. For context, the study as a whole: T-cell immune reconstitution after TCRalphabeta/CD19-depleted allogeneic hematopoietic cell transplantation in children was quantitatively tracked in the study by means of TCR repertoire profiling. General findings and caveats noted by the study authors: Over subsequent months, a decline in hyperexpanded clone frequencies was noted, and after one year, T-cell counts and TCRbeta diversity were mostly ascribed to newly produced T cells. The high TCRbeta diversity at day 60 in some patients was ascribed to recipient T cells and intrathymic progenitors that had survived conditioning. The apparently early alphabetaT-cell count recovery about two months after transplant was reportedly dependent on only several hundred rapidly expanded clones derived from non-depleted graft cells.

This sample's treatment or condition label indicates: allogeneic hematopoietic cell transplantation with graft depleted of TCRalphabeta T cells and CD19 B cells. The transplant recipients were children given TCRalphabeta/CD19-depleted allogeneic hematopoietic cell grafts. Libraries were constructed by PCR. Sequencing took place on an Illumina HiSeq 2500. TCR libraries were prepared with molecular barcoding, using unique molecular identifiers to normalize TCRbeta repertoire quantification. The public reads were run again by TCRdb, first through fastp at Q25 and then through MiXCR, and only productive beta chains were kept. Rows are unified per CDR3 protein, each entry keeping the most common DNA and genes. Within this sample are 300,000 to 400,000 distinct CDR3 sequences, with 20% to 30% of them counted one time only. The leading ten clones occupy roughly 9.8% of the sample. From a lookup of the germline V gene (reference sequence), CDR1 and CDR2 are LNHDA and SQIVND. Including cysteine and phenylalanine, the CDR3 has 13 amino acids. The only DNA kept is the CDR3, 39 bases in frame from the first base. V is pared back by 1 base and J by 9 bases, with 10 bases lying between the germline termini.

Points on this clonotype: The target of this receptor is not known. Base qualities are missing; no much larger clone stands one base away.

The sample consisted of PBMCs, mostly from graft donor cells, taken 180 days after TCRalphabeta/CD19-depleted stem cell transplant. The source is a male patient under 18 who had a stem cell transplant for acute lymphoblastic leukemia, so the T cells may come from the graft donor. In this chain, TRBV19 is recombined with TRBJ2-1, with the D segment identity uncertain. CDR3 sequence: CASSIAPSGEQFF. The nucleotide sequence is given as TGTGCCAGTAGTATAGCCCCCTCGGGTGAGCAGTTCTTC.